Each of the 2 T cell receptor beta chains below was sequenced from the same sample in a study of shared clonotypes between healthy human individuals. Measured with immunoSEQ multiplex PCR; TCRdb has only the in-frame clones, and not every one. The repertoire includes just over 2,000,000 clones, 95% of them detected once, and 0.1% to 0.15% sits in the top ten. Specimen: naive CD4+ T cells sorted from blood. Subset: CD45RA+ positively selected. Receptor source: a man younger than 30 in good health.

This chain links TRBV6-5 with TRBJ1-2; D unclear. This CDR3 spans 15 amino acids. CDR1 and CDR2 (germline): MNHEY, SVGAGI. Trimming pared 2 bases from V and 3 bases from J, leaving 13 bases between. In nucleotides, the CDR3 is TGTGCCAGCAGTTACCGTCCGGGTTCTGACTATGGCTACACCTTC. Amino acids: CASSYRPGSDYGYTF.

This clone is a singleton in its sample. This sequence joins TRBV4-3 and TRBJ1-1; possible D gene TRBD1, 5 bases. Trimming removed 0 bases from V and 0 bases from J, with 5 bases in between. CDR1 LGHNA and CDR2 YSLEER come from the germline V gene. CDR3 length equals 14 residues. CDR3 sequence reads: CASSQEGLNTEAFF. CDR3 nucleotide sequence: TGCGCCAGCAGCCAAGAGGGGCTGAACACTGAAGCTTTCTTT.